Listed below are T cell receptor beta chains from one sample, sequenced in a study of blood T cells in healthy people across ages. MiXCR, applied by TCRdb to the 5' RACE reads, yields one record per CDR3 protein. The sample contains around 2 million distinct CDR3 sequences, roughly two fifths of which appear only once. Sequences were obtained from blood. The receptors stem from a human donor in good health. Both conserved end residues are part of each CDR3. The D gene is left open where the match is weak. Only some rows state a clone size, as once, few, many or a class for expanded clones.

d_call: TRBD1
v_call: TRBV4-1
clone_size: -
j_call: TRBJ2-7
cdr3_aa: CASSPTTTGVSYEQYF
cdr3_nt: TGCGCCAGCAGTCCCACCACGACAGGGGTCTCCTACGAGCAGTACTTC

d_call: -
v_call: TRBV7-2
clone_size: -
j_call: TRBJ1-1
cdr3_aa: CASSGLDEAFF
cdr3_nt: TGTGCCAGCAGCGGACTGGATGAAGCTTTCTTT

d_call: TRBD2
v_call: TRBV4-1
clone_size: -
j_call: TRBJ2-5
cdr3_aa: CASSQGLGGTLQETQYF
cdr3_nt: TGCGCCAGCAGCCAAGGCCTGGGAGGGACTTTGCAAGAGACCCAGTACTTC

d_call: TRBD1
v_call: TRBV4-2
clone_size: few
j_call: TRBJ1-4
cdr3_aa: CASSPGTGKTNEKLFF
cdr3_nt: TGTGCCAGCAGCCCGGGGACAGGGAAAACTAATGAAAAACTGTTTTTT

d_call: -
v_call: TRBV20-1
clone_size: -
j_call: TRBJ2-7
cdr3_aa: CSGEFSYEQYF
cdr3_nt: TGCAGTGGAGAGTTCTCCTACGAGCAGTACTTC

d_call: TRBD1
v_call: TRBV7-2
clone_size: -
j_call: TRBJ1-2
cdr3_aa: CASRPGQGATELATF
cdr3_nt: TGTGCCAGCAGACCCGGACAGGGCGCGACGGAGTTGGCCACCTTC

d_call: -
v_call: TRBV7-2
clone_size: few
j_call: TRBJ1-1
cdr3_aa: CASSLLSGLTEAFF
cdr3_nt: TGTGCCAGCAGCCTCTTATCTGGGTTGACTGAAGCTTTCTTT

d_call: -
v_call: TRBV28
clone_size: many
j_call: TRBJ2-7
cdr3_aa: CASSLYPPAYEQYF
cdr3_nt: TGTGCCAGCAGTTTATACCCCCCGGCCTACGAGCAGTACTTC

d_call: -
v_call: TRBV5-5
clone_size: few
j_call: TRBJ2-7
cdr3_aa: CASSLVSGPTYEQYF
cdr3_nt: TGTGCCAGCAGCTTGGTATCGGGGCCCACCTACGAGCAGTACTTC

d_call: TRBD1
v_call: TRBV5-1
clone_size: -
j_call: TRBJ2-2
cdr3_aa: CASSLEVTGGVGELFF
cdr3_nt: TGCGCCAGCAGCTTGGAAGTGACAGGGGGGGTCGGGGAGCTGTTTTTT